Below, one TCR beta chain is given with its context. This clonotype occurred a few times. Its antigen is currently not known. No base quality information exists; no much larger clone differs at one position. The data belong to a study of regulatory T cells in long-lasting Graves disease (dated by TCRdb to the early 2020s). For the study in its entirety: In the newly diagnosed Graves' disease group, patients had been taking antithyroid drugs for less than 3 months. Patients with persistent Graves' disease were compared with patients with newly diagnosed Graves' disease using TCR sequencing and RNA sequencing of peripheral blood. The study took place in China and was registered as a clinical trial. A total of roughly 35 samples underwent TCR sequencing: about 13 from persistent and 20 from newly diagnosed Graves' disease patients.

Study-level results and caveats: The authors acknowledged the small sample size as a limitation that may reduce accuracy. Sequencing and analysis were restricted to the TCR beta chain. Compared with newly diagnosed patients, patients with persistent Graves' disease had lower TCR Shannon entropy and fewer highly expanded clones, which suggests clonal expansion. Patients with persistent disease shared more public clonotypes (about 2,500) than newly diagnosed patients did (more than 900). TRBV28, TRBJ1-2 and TRBJ2-5 were preferentially used in persistent disease, while TRBV20-1 and TRBJ2-1 were favored in newly diagnosed disease. Peripheral blood alone was examined, since thyroid tissue, which constituted the primary lesion, could not be accessed.

The sample's time point label, decoded: newly diagnosed GD, antithyroid drugs for less than 3 months. For both TCR sequencing and RNA sequencing, RNA was extracted from PBMCs in TRIzol. Graves' disease was diagnosed according to American Thyroid Association guidelines. Patients for the study were recruited at an endocrinology department in Xi'an, China. Each patient gave approximately 10 milliliters of peripheral blood, collected in an EDTA anticoagulant tube. Ficoll Paque Plus density gradient separation was used to isolate PBMCs, and no additional T cell sorting was done. An Agilent 2100 Bioanalyzer and agarose gel were used to assess RNA quality, and a NanoDrop 2000 was used to measure RNA concentration. To prepare the library, multiplex PCR was applied. The data were produced on an Illumina HiSeq 4000. TCR beta libraries were built with iRepertoire HTBI primers and Arm-PCR amplification of CDR3 regions. Before sequencing, the PCR products underwent gel purification. The source study handled its data this way. Gene usage analysis of CDR3 amino acid clonotypes used the roughly 60 TRBV and about 13 TRBJ segments found across samples. COPE and FqMerger were used to merge filtered high-quality paired reads into contigs. Contigs were aligned with BLAST to IMGT TRBV, TRBD and TRBJ reference genes, and CDR3 was defined per IMGT. Any clonotype with a frequency above 0.1% was counted as a highly expanded clone. Shannon entropy was used to measure repertoire diversity, and the Gini coefficient was used to measure V-J evenness. Clonotypes shared by more than one individual were considered public. TCRdb trimmed public reads at Q25 via fastp, called clones via MiXCR and kept in-frame beta chains. Every entry covers one CDR3 protein and lists the most common genes and DNA from its rows. The V and J calls here are based on TCRdb, not the publication. Within this sample are a few hundred thousand distinct CDR3 sequences, with around 21% of them counted one time only. The ten top clones hold approximately 15% of the sample.

Trimming at the junction amounts to 4 bases on V and 3 bases on J, and the germline ends lie 15 bases apart. CDR1 LNHDA and CDR2 SQIVND are derived from the germline V gene (reference sequence). Counted from cysteine to phenylalanine, this CDR3 has 15 amino acids. The entry retains the CDR3 DNA only, 45 bases that are in frame from base 1. The sequences come from peripheral blood mononuclear cells (PBMCs), collected at new diagnosis, from a patient treated with antithyroid drugs. This receptor chain uses TRBV19 and TRBJ1-2; TRBD1 could be the D gene, as 5 bases match. The receptor comes from a female donor with Graves disease. This receptor carries the CDR3 CASSRFPMGDYGYTF. The bases are TGTGCCAGTAGTAGGTTTCCGATGGGGGACTATGGCTACACCTTC. Reference TRBV19 and TRBJ1-2 proteins supply the regions before and after the CDR3; the full variable domain is: DGGITQSPKYLFRKEGQNVTLSCEQNLNHDAMYWYRQDPGQGLRLIYYSQIVNDFQKGDIAEGYSVSREKKESFPLTVTSAQKNPTAFYLCASSRFPMGDYGYTFGSGTRLTVV.